Below, 25 T cell receptor beta chains from the same sample are listed, as sequenced in a study of T cell changes during pregnancy in multiple sclerosis. Data came from immunoSEQ multiplex PCR; TCRdb stores just in-frame clones and leaves some out. The sample gives about 40,000 clones, 75% to 95% of which show up once; around 0.45% is in the top ten. The material sequenced was CD4+ T cells from peripheral blood mononuclear cells, taken in the third trimester of pregnancy. These receptors were collected from a female donor with multiple sclerosis, enrolled in a pregnancy study.

This chain links TRBV6-5 with TRBJ1-2, with D possibly TRBD1 on 6 matching bases. CDR3 length: 13 amino acids. Trimming took 6 bases from V and 8 from J, leaving 16 bases between them. Germline V CDR1 and CDR2: MNHEY, SVGAGI. The DNA for the CDR3 is TGTGCCAGCAGCTTCGACAGGCTGGGCGGCTACACCTTC. It encodes CASSFDRLGGYTF.

This chain uses TRBV11-2 with TRBJ2-7; 11 nucleotides agree with TRBD1. After removal of 5 bases from V and 3 bases from J, the junction contained 6 bases not matched to a gene. This CDR3 has 15 residues. Looked up from germline, CDR1 is SGHAT and CDR2 is FQNNGV. This chain's CDR3 is CASSVRDRGFYEQYF. The CDR3 nucleotides read TGTGCCAGCAGCGTCCGGGACAGGGGGTTCTACGAGCAGTACTTC. The variable domain in full, with the rest retrieved from reference TRBV11-2 and TRBJ2-7, is EAGVAQSPRYKIIEKRQSVAFWCNPISGHATLYWYQQILGQGPKLLIQFQNNGVVDDSQLPKDRFSAERLKGVDSTLKIQPAKLEDSAVYLCASSVRDRGFYEQYFGPGTRLTVT.

This clone was picked up one time. The CDR3 reads CASSLTGLDQPQHF. In DNA form, the CDR3 reads TGTGCCAGCAGCTTAACAGGGTTGGATCAGCCCCAGCATTTT. The chain recombines TRBV7-2 with TRBJ1-5; TRBD1 might be the D (6 bases). V was trimmed by 2 bases and J by 5 bases, leaving 10 bases between them. In germline, CDR1 is SGHTA, CDR2 FQGNSA. The CDR3 spans 14 residues.

The chain employs TRBV7-6 and TRBJ2-3; weak D call: TRBD2 (7 bases). Germline CDR1 reads SGHVS; CDR2 reads FNYEAQ. V was shortened by 5 bases and J by 0 bases, with 21 bases between the two germline ends. This CDR3 contains 18 residues. The CDR3 is CASSARRGRTVSTDTQYF. The CDR3 coding sequence is TGTGCCAGCAGCGCCCGGCGGGGGAGGACAGTAAGCACAGATACGCAGTATTTT.

This sequence joins TRBV28 and TRBJ2-6, with D uncertain. Trimming left V 6 bases short and J 0 bases short, with 9 bases between. Looked up from germline, CDR1 is MDHEN and CDR2 is SYDVKM. CDR3 length: 15 amino acids. CDR3 in DNA: TGTGCCAGCAGCACGAGCTCCTCTGGGGCCAACGTCCTGACTTTC. This gives the protein CASSTSSSGANVLTF. The complete variable domain, with remaining parts taken from reference TRBV28 and TRBJ2-6, reads DVKVTQSSRYLVKRTGEKVFLECVQDMDHENMFWYRQDPGLGLRLIYFSYDVKMKEKGDIPEGYSVSREKKERFSLILESASTNQTSMYLCASSTSSSGANVLTFGAGSRLTVL.

This rearrangement joins TRBV9 to TRBJ2-1; 13 nucleotides align to TRBD2. J was trimmed by 6 bases and V by 3 bases; bases with no gene match: 3. Looked up from germline, CDR1 is SGDLS and CDR2 is YYNGEE. This CDR3 has 15 amino acids. The chain's CDR3 is CASSEGTSGINEQFF. CDR3 nucleotide sequence: TGTGCCAGCAGCGAGGGGACTAGCGGGATCAATGAGCAGTTCTTC.

The chain employs TRBV9 and TRBJ2-5; 10 bases line up with TRBD2. This CDR3 spans 18 amino acids. Unmatched junction bases numbered 12, after V lost 0 bases and J lost 4 bases. Germline CDR1 reads SGDLS; CDR2 reads YYNGEE. The CDR3 sequence is CASSVGGASGSSRETQYF. CDR3 in DNA: TGTGCCAGCAGCGTAGGGGGGGCTAGCGGGAGTTCCCGAGAGACCCAGTACTTC.

This clone occurred once. The chain has TRBV14 and TRBJ1-2; no reliable D call. Germline V lookup: CDR1 SGHDN, CDR2 FVKESK. This CDR3 is 15 amino acids long. V was cut by 5 bases and J by 0 bases, with 13 bases left in between. This CDR3 is CASSSHVNANYGYTF. In DNA form, the CDR3 reads TGTGCCAGCAGCTCACACGTCAACGCTAACTATGGCTACACCTTC.

This chain joins TRBV27 and TRBJ1-5; no firm D call. Germline CDR1 and CDR2: MNHEY and SMNVEV (reference sequence). V lost 6 bases and J 2 bases, leaving 5 bases between the germline ends. This CDR3 comprises 12 residues. The CDR3 is CASRSGNQPQHF. The CDR3 coding sequence is TGTGCCAGCAGGTCGGGCAATCAGCCCCAGCATTTT.

This chain uses TRBV18 with TRBJ2-5, with 7 bases lining up with TRBD2. Germline CDR1 KGHSH, CDR2 LQKENI. J was trimmed by 2 bases and V by 4 bases; bases with no gene match: 7. The CDR3 length is 15 residues. CDR3 loop: CASSLAQRGQETQYF. For the CDR3, the DNA is TGTGCCAGCTCACTGGCCCAGCGGGGACAAGAGACCCAGTACTTC.

The chain recombines TRBV6-6 with TRBJ2-7; the D gene is possibly TRBD2 (5 bases). The V end lost 0 bases, the J end lost 4 bases, and 10 bases lay between the germline ends. The V gene's germline CDR1 is MNHNY and CDR2 SVGAGI (reference sequence). The CDR3 is 14 residues long. CDR3 DNA: TGTGCCAGCAGTTACTCGGGAGACGGATACGAGCAGTACTTC. It codes for CASSYSGDGYEQYF.

The V call is TRBV20-1, the J call TRBJ2-7; weak D call: TRBD1 (6 bases). The V gene lost 6 bases and the J gene lost 3 bases, with 9 bases spanning the gap. The length of the CDR3 is 11 residues. Germline CDR1 reads DFQATT; CDR2 reads SNEGSKA (reference sequence). CDR3 coding DNA: TGCAGTGCCGGGGACATCTACGAGCAGTACTTC. Its protein is CSAGDIYEQYF.

The chain uses TRBV23-1 and TRBJ1-5, with D maybe TRBD1 (6 bases). TRBV23-1 is marked as an open reading frame, function uncertain. CDR3 length: 15 amino acids. Trimming removed 7 bases at V and 4 bases at J, with 17 bases between. The CDR3 coding sequence is TGCGCCAGCACTACGACAGGTTCAGATAATCAGCCCCAGCATTTT. Translation gives CASTTTGSDNQPQHF.

The chain uses TRBV19 and TRBJ1-5, with TRBD1 matching over 8 bases. J was trimmed by 9 bases and V by 4 bases; bases with no gene match: 23. In germline, CDR1 is LNHDA, CDR2 SQIVND (reference sequence). CDR3 length: 19 amino acids. CDR3 nucleotides: TGTGCCAGTAGTAATTTGCAGGGGGCAGTTTCGGGGACGGGATGGCCCCAGCATTTT. Its protein is CASSNLQGAVSGTGWPQHF.

The V gene is TRBV9, the J gene TRBJ2-1; TRBD2 matches 7 bases. The CDR3 has 16 residues. CDR1 is SGDLS and CDR2 is YYNGEE in the germline V gene. With V trimmed by 0 bases and J by 4 bases, 7 bases remained unmatched. This CDR3 is CASSVGLADWYNEQFF. The CDR3 nucleotides are TGTGCCAGCAGCGTAGGGCTAGCGGACTGGTACAATGAGCAGTTCTTC.

The J gene is TRBJ1-4, the V gene TRBV28, with 7 bases aligning to TRBD1. Germline assignment: CDR1 MDHEN and CDR2 SYDVKM. The CDR3 loop spans 15 amino acids. V lost 3 bases and J lost 4; bases outside the gene matches: 5. The CDR3 spells CASSFGGGGNEKLFF. Here the CDR3 DNA reads TGTGCCAGCAGTTTTGGAGGGGGCGGTAATGAAAAACTGTTTTTT.

The chain has TRBV2 and TRBJ1-4; D remains ambiguous. This CDR3 contains 15 residues. Trimming took off 1 base at V and 0 bases at J, with 6 bases between the two ends. CDR1 is SNHLY, CDR2 FYNNEI, per germline. The CDR3 DNA sequence: TGTGCCAGCAGTGAAGACAGAACAACTAATGAAAAACTGTTTTTT. Protein: CASSEDRTTNEKLFF.

The genes are TRBV5-1 and TRBJ2-7; tentative D call: TRBD2 (5 bases). This CDR3 spans 13 amino acids. Germline V gene sequence: CDR1 SGHRS, CDR2 YFSETQ. V was cut by 1 base and J by 4 bases, with 9 bases left in between. The CDR3 loop is CASSLWTGYEQYF. CDR3 sequence (DNA): TGCGCCAGCAGCTTGTGGACTGGGTACGAGCAGTACTTC.

DNA for the CDR3: TGTGCCAGCAGCTTAAGACGGGACAGGGACCCCGGGGAGCTGTTTTTT. Protein product: CASSLRRDRDPGELFF. The chain employs TRBV13 and TRBJ2-2; TRBD1 aligns across 9 bases. Germline assignment: CDR1 PRHDT and CDR2 FYEKMQ (reference sequence). The CDR3 sequence is 16 residues long. After removal of 2 bases from V and 6 bases from J, the junction contained 7 bases not matched to a gene.

This clone has just one count. The chain uses TRBV7-8 and TRBJ1-5; 11 bases are shared with TRBD1. From germline, CDR1 is SGHVS and CDR2 FQNEAQ. J was trimmed by 6 bases and V by 5 bases; bases with no gene match: 9. CDR3 size: 16 residues. This CDR3 is CASSHRDRGESQPQHF. The CDR3 DNA follows: TGTGCCAGCAGCCATAGGGACAGGGGGGAAAGTCAGCCCCAGCATTTT.

This clone has just one count. This rearrangement joins TRBV5-1 to TRBJ1-1; D is undetermined. Germline CDR1 reads SGHRS; CDR2 reads YFSETQ. The CDR3 extends over 15 amino acids. V lost 0 bases and J lost 4, with 13 bases in between. The CDR3 DNA follows: TGCGCCAGCAGCTTGGACAGCCTTACACCCACTGAAGCTTTCTTT. Its translation: CASSLDSLTPTEAFF.

The genes are TRBV6-6 and TRBJ2-2; 11 bases align to TRBD2. The junction had 5 bases not matched to a gene; V was cut back by 6 bases and J by 14 bases. The CDR3 has 12 residues. Germline CDR1 and CDR2: MNHNY and SVGAGI (reference sequence). This CDR3 is CASRRLAGRLFF. DNA for the CDR3: TGTGCCAGCAGACGACTAGCGGGAAGACTGTTTTTT.

This chain joins TRBV6-5 and TRBJ2-7; a possible D gene is TRBD1 (6 bases). V was trimmed by 4 bases and J by 7 bases, leaving 11 bases between them. Germline V CDR1 and CDR2: MNHEY, SVGAGI. The CDR3 extends over 12 amino acids. Written as DNA, the CDR3 is TGTGCCAGCAGTTTCCCGGGACAAGAGCAGTACTTC. Its translation is CASSFPGQEQYF.

The rearrangement links TRBV27 to TRBJ2-1; 11 nucleotides line up with TRBD2. The junction had 1 base not matched to a gene; V was cut back by 7 bases and J by 2 bases. The CDR3 sequence is 14 residues long. Germline values: CDR1 MNHEY, CDR2 SMNVEV (reference sequence). The CDR3 DNA reads TGTGCCAGCAAGGGACTAGCGGCCTACAATGAGCAGTTCTTC. Translated: CASKGLAAYNEQFF.

The genes are TRBV18 and TRBJ2-4, with TRBD2 matching 11 bases. CDR3 length: 20 residues. Germline V gene lookup returns CDR1 KGHSH and CDR2 LQKENI. Trimming cost V 1 base and J 3 bases; bases outside gene matches: 14. The CDR3 DNA reads TGTGCCAGCTCACCACGTGGACTAGCGGGTCGGCCGATCGTCAAAAACATTCAGTACTTC. Protein: CASSPRGLAGRPIVKNIQYF.